This T cell receptor beta chain emerged from a study of blood T cell repertoires in COVID-19. Measured with immunoSEQ multiplex PCR; TCRdb has only the in-frame clones, and not every one. The sample lists around 280,000 clones; roughly 89% were seen once. The CDR3 covers 16 residues. Germline loops: CDR1 SGHNT, CDR2 YYREEE (reference sequence). Losses at the gene ends were 0 bases for V and 10 bases for J; bases not matched to a gene: 9. This sequence originates from a woman aged 35 to 49 who had recovered from COVID-19. This chain uses TRBV5-4 with TRBJ1-6; 8 nucleotides match TRBD1. The sample was PBMCs or T cells enriched from blood (not recorded which). CDR3 DNA sequence: TGTGCCAGCAGCTTGGCCGGACAGGGTCGGCTCTCACCCCTCCACTTT. It is translated as CASSLAGQGRLSPLHF.